This TCR beta chain was identified during a study of blood T cell repertoires in COVID-19. About the research overall: There were acute and convalescent COVID-19 samples, and they came from the United States, Italy and Spain. T cells, B-cell-depleted T cells, or PBMCs provided the cDNA or gDNA that served as material.

Per the original methods: Researchers report that nucleated cell counts were estimated from reference gene primer amplification. The data were produced by immunoSEQ multiplex PCR, yet TCRdb's version contains in-frame clones alone and is incomplete. V and J calls and clone size follow that table, whereas D and trimming were derived from the DNA. Among about 140,000 clones listed, less than 85% were seen once. Germline assignment: CDR1 WSHSY and CDR2 SAAADI. The V and J ends lost 8 bases and 0 bases respectively, with 16 bases between them. The CDR3 has 15 residues. This receptor was identified in a human donor in a cohort sampled during active COVID-19. The sequencing input was peripheral blood. The chain couples TRBV10-2 to TRBJ1-1; D uncertain. The CDR3, as DNA: TGCGCCAGCTCTGGACCGCAGACTATGAACACTGAAGCTTTCTTT. Amino acid sequence: CASSGPQTMNTEAFF.